The 25 T cell receptor beta chains below were found in one sample sequenced in a study of post-analysis software for immune sequencing data. Points from the study as a whole: TRBV5-6, TRBV5-1 and TRBV20-1 were among five TRBV segments more frequent in patients than controls.

Each TCR beta cDNA library carried unique molecular identifiers. TCRdb itself ran the PCR reads through MiXCR, one entry per CDR3 protein. The sample has around 710,000 distinct CDR3 sequences, more than 45% seen once. These receptors have no identified antigens. What was sequenced was blood. These receptors all come from a girl aged 10-17 years with multiple sclerosis.

Turning to this clonotype: The junction shows a germline mismatch at one end, possibly a read error. The rearrangement uses TRBV6-6 and TRBJ2-7, with 8 bases lining up with TRBD2. Germline lookup yields CDR1 MNHNY and CDR2 SVGAGI (reference sequence). The length of the CDR3 is 15 residues. In nucleotides, the CDR3 is TGTGCCAGCAGTTACTGGGTGCGGGAGGACTACGTGCAGTACTTC. Amino acids: CASSYWVREDYVQYF.

Many counts were recorded for this clonotype. The genes are TRBV6-1 and TRBJ1-2; D is ambiguous. CDR1 and CDR2 (germline): MNHNS, SASEGT. This CDR3 comprises 14 residues. V was pared by 5 bases and J by 1 base, with 11 bases between. CDR3 DNA sequence: TGTGCCAGCAGTCAGGACCCCTTTAACTATGGCTACACCTTC. Its protein product is CASSQDPFNYGYTF.

Ten or more counts support this clonotype. The chain has TRBV4-1 and TRBJ2-7; no clear D. Trimming pared 1 base from V and 2 bases from J, leaving 18 bases between. The CDR3 is made up of 17 amino acids. Germline loops: CDR1 MGHRA, CDR2 YSYEKL. The CDR3 region has the DNA TGCGCCAGCAGCCAAGGGCCGCGGAAGGGTGGAACCTACGAGCAGTACTTC. It translates to CASSQGPRKGGTYEQYF.

The rearrangement uses TRBV19 and TRBJ2-3; no reliable D call. The germline V and J ends were trimmed by 6 bases and 0 bases, with 10 bases remaining between them. This CDR3 contains 14 residues. CDR1 and CDR2 (germline): LNHDA, SQIVND (reference sequence). CDR3 coding DNA: TGTGCCAGTAGGGAGCAGTTAAGCACAGATACGCAGTATTTT. Protein product: CASREQLSTDTQYF. The complete variable domain, with remaining parts taken from reference TRBV19 and TRBJ2-3, reads DGGITQSPKYLFRKEGQNVTLSCEQNLNHDAMYWYRQDPGQGLRLIYYSQIVNDFQKGDIAEGYSVSREKKESFPLTVTSAQKNPTAFYLCASREQLSTDTQYFGPGTRLTVL.

The chain uses TRBV6-1 and TRBJ2-1, with 7 bases lining up with TRBD2. V lost 6 bases, J lost 6 bases, and 11 bases stayed unmatched. Germline-derived CDR1 and CDR2 are MNHNS and SASEGT. This CDR3 is built from 15 residues. The CDR3 DNA follows: TGTGCCAGCAGCAAGGAGGGCGGGGGTCGCAATGAGCAGTTCTTC. Its translation: CASSKEGGGRNEQFF.

This clonotype was observed a handful of times. The germline gene is not matched at one end of the junction; a read error may be the cause. The rearrangement uses TRBV9 and TRBJ2-7; tentative D call: TRBD2 (5 bases). The length of the CDR3 is 10 residues. Germline assignment: CDR1 SGDLS and CDR2 YYNGEE. Here the CDR3 DNA reads TGTACCAGCAACGGGGACGAGCAGTACTTC. Protein sequence: CTSNGDEQYF.

In DNA, the CDR3 is TGTGCCAGCAGCCACGCCACAGGGGTGGGCGAGCAGTACTTC. This codes for CASSHATGVGEQYF. V usage is TRBV7-2 and J usage is TRBJ2-5; 7 bases map to TRBD1. The J call may be incorrect, as the DNA end agrees better with TRBJ2-7. Germline V CDR1 and CDR2: SGHTA, FQGNSA. This CDR3 has 14 residues.

The V and J genes are TRBV7-3 and TRBJ2-2; TRBD1 is a possible D gene (6 bases). The CDR3 loop spans 14 amino acids. Trimming took 7 bases from V and 2 from J, leaving 11 bases between them. The germline gives CDR1 SGHTA, CDR2 FQGTGA. CDR3 bases: TGTGCCAGCAAGGGGGACACCAACACCGGGGAGCTGTTTTTT. As protein: CASKGDTNTGELFF. Variable domain in full (rest from reference TRBV7-3 and TRBJ2-2): GAGVSQTPSNKVTEKGKYVELRCDPISGHTALYWYRQSLGQGPEFLIYFQGTGAADDSGLPNDRFFAVRPEGSVSTLKIQRTERGDSAVYLCASKGDTNTGELFFGEGSRLTVL.

DNA of the CDR3: TGTGCCAGCAGTTTGGGCAGGTCCTACTCTGGGGCCAACGTCCTGACTTTC. This sequence encodes CASSLGRSYSGANVLTF. The chain employs TRBV27 and TRBJ2-6, with D uncertain. CDR1 and CDR2 (germline): MNHEY, SMNVEV (reference sequence). The CDR3 has 17 residues. The V gene lost 3 bases and the J gene lost 0 bases, with 12 bases spanning the gap.

This rearrangement joins TRBV6-2 or TRBV6-3 to TRBJ2-5; weak D call: TRBD2 (5 bases). The end of the DNA aligns better with TRBJ2-7, so the J call may be wrong. Germline loops: CDR1 MNHEY, CDR2 SVGEGT. The CDR3 contains 15 residues. CDR3 sequence reads: CASSFPTGLFFEQYF. DNA of the CDR3: TGTGCCAGCAGTTTCCCAACCGGACTGTTCTTCGAGCAGTACTTC.

This rearrangement joins TRBV4-2 to TRBJ2-7; tentative D call: TRBD1 (7 bases). The CDR3 consists of 12 residues. V was trimmed by 0 bases and J by 9 bases, leaving 9 bases between them. In germline, CDR1 is LGHNA, CDR2 YNFKEQ. The CDR3 nucleotides read TGTGCCAGCAGCCAAGACCAGGGGGGGCAGTACTTC. Translated, it gives CASSQDQGGQYF.

Note on this clonotype: This may come from a read error, since a much larger clone is one base off. The chain employs TRBV29-1 and TRBJ2-3; 15 nucleotides line up with TRBD2. Germline values: CDR1 SQVTM, CDR2 ANQGSEA. CDR3 length: 15 residues. The CDR3 DNA sequence: TGCAGCGGAGCGGGACTAGCGGGAGGCACAGATACGAAGTATTTT. Its protein product is CSGAGLAGGTDTKYF.

The chain carries TRBV15 and TRBJ2-1; D could derive from TRBD1 or TRBD2 (5 bases each). This CDR3 has 15 residues. Germline values: CDR1 LNHNV, CDR2 YYDKDF (reference sequence). V was clipped by 5 bases and J by 8 bases, with 19 bases between them. The CDR3 reads CATSQEGQGLDEQFF. The CDR3 nucleotides read TGTGCCACCAGCCAAGAGGGGCAGGGTCTCGATGAGCAGTTCTTC.

This clonotype was observed a single time. The chain has TRBV7-9 and TRBJ2-7; maybe TRBD1 (6 bases). From germline, CDR1 is SEHNR and CDR2 FQNEAQ (reference sequence). CDR3 length equals 13 residues. Trimming took off 6 bases at V and 1 base at J, with 10 bases between the two ends. This CDR3 is CASRDRTSYEQYF. The CDR3, as DNA: TGTGCCAGCAGGGACAGAACATCCTACGAGCAGTACTTC.

The chain has TRBV9 and TRBJ1-2; the D gene is possibly TRBD1 (5 bases). Germline values: CDR1 SGDLS, CDR2 YYNGEE. V lost 3 bases to trimming and J lost 1 base, with 13 bases between them. There are 15 residues in the CDR3. CDR3 protein: CASSGPGSLNYGYTF. CDR3 coding DNA: TGTGCCAGCAGCGGTCCAGGGTCCCTTAACTATGGCTACACCTTC.

The chain carries TRBV20-1 and TRBJ1-2; TRBD1 is a possible D gene (5 bases). CDR3 length: 14 amino acids. Per the germline V gene, CDR1 is DFQATT and CDR2 is SNEGSKA (reference sequence). The V end lost 0 bases, the J end lost 6 bases, and 14 bases lay between the germline ends. The CDR3 region has the DNA TGCAGTGCTAGAGACCCAGACAGACCTAATGGCTACACCTTC. Amino acid sequence: CSARDPDRPNGYTF.

This clonotype was counted between two and nine times. The chain is built from TRBV10-3 and TRBJ2-5; no clear D. Germline assignment: CDR1 ENHRY and CDR2 SYGVKD. V lost 6 bases, J lost 1 base, and 6 bases lay in between. This CDR3 spans 12 amino acids. The CDR3 protein is CAISRSQETQYF. For the CDR3, the DNA is TGTGCCATCAGCCGGAGCCAAGAGACCCAGTACTTC.

V and J are TRBV5-4 and TRBJ2-5; D is undetermined. There are 14 residues in the CDR3. Deletions cut 5 bases from V and 11 bases from J, with 22 bases between. Germline V CDR1 and CDR2: SGHNT, YYREEE (reference sequence). CDR3 sequence: CASSEPSLYNEQYF. The DNA for the CDR3 is TGTGCCAGCAGTGAGCCTTCACTGTACAATGAGCAGTACTTC. Supplemented by reference TRBV5-4 and TRBJ2-5, the full variable domain reads ETGVTQSPTHLIKTRGQQVTLRCSSQSGHNTVSWYQQALGQGPQFIFQYYREEENGRGNFPPRFSGLQFPNYSSELNVNALELDDSALYLCASSEPSLYNEQYFGPGTRLLVL.

In its sample, this clonotype was seen a few times. This sequence joins TRBV5-4 and TRBJ2-3; 11 bases map to TRBD2. V was clipped by 1 base and J by 3 bases; unmatched bases: 1. In germline, CDR1 is SGHNT, CDR2 YYREEE (reference sequence). This CDR3 has 15 amino acids. Here the CDR3 reads CASSLSSGRTDTQYF. As DNA, the CDR3 is TGTGCCAGCAGCTTGTCTAGCGGGAGGACAGATACGCAGTATTTT.

The chain employs TRBV9 and TRBJ2-3; 8 bases fit TRBD2. Germline assignment: CDR1 SGDLS and CDR2 YYNGEE. The CDR3 spans 15 residues. With V trimmed by 3 bases and J by 2 bases, 5 bases remained unmatched. This CDR3 is CASSAGGGSTDTQYF. DNA of the CDR3: TGTGCCAGCAGCGCGGGGGGGGGCTCCACAGATACGCAGTATTTT. Looking up the rest from reference TRBV9 and TRBJ2-3 gives the full variable domain: DSGVTQTPKHLITATGQRVTLRCSPRSGDLSVYWYQQSLDQGLQFLIQYYNGEERAKGNILERFSAQQFPDLHSELNLSSLELGDSALYFCASSAGGGSTDTQYFGPGTRLTVL.

The chain uses TRBV20-1 and TRBJ2-1; unclear D gene. The V gene lost 1 base and the J gene lost 4 bases, with 8 bases spanning the gap. This CDR3 contains 13 residues. Germline values: CDR1 DFQATT, CDR2 SNEGSKA (reference sequence). The CDR3 DNA sequence: TGCAGTGCTAGAGGGGTCCTATACAATGAGCAGTTCTTC. This gives the protein CSARGVLYNEQFF.

The gene calls are TRBV7-2 and TRBJ2-3; 7 bases fit TRBD2. The junction had 14 bases not matched to a gene; V was cut back by 3 bases and J by 5 bases. CDR1 SGHTA and CDR2 FQGNSA come from the germline V gene. The CDR3 totals 17 residues. The CDR3 protein is CASSFKRLAAGGDTQYF. CDR3 sequence (DNA): TGTGCCAGCAGCTTTAAAAGACTAGCCGCCGGCGGAGATACGCAGTATTTT. Supplemented by reference TRBV7-2 and TRBJ2-3, the full variable domain reads GAGVSQSPSNKVTEKGKDVELRCDPISGHTALYWYRQSLGQGLEFLIYFQGNSAPDKSGLPSDRFSAERTGGSVSTLTIQRTQQEDSAVYLCASSFKRLAAGGDTQYFGPGTRLTVL.

This clonotype was recorded a few times. The rearrangement uses TRBV27 and TRBJ2-1; D not certain. Germline V gene data show CDR1 as MNHEY and CDR2 as SMNVEV (reference sequence). The CDR3 has 15 residues. Deletions cut 2 bases from V and 0 bases from J, with 8 bases between. This CDR3 reads CASSLKPASYNEQFF. CDR3 nucleotides: TGTGCCAGCAGTTTAAAGCCGGCCTCCTACAATGAGCAGTTCTTC.

This chain uses TRBV2 with TRBJ2-7; D may be TRBD1 (6 bases). V lost 3 bases and J lost 6, with 9 bases in between. This CDR3 is 12 amino acids long. Germline V lookup: CDR1 SNHLY, CDR2 FYNNEI. The CDR3 region is CASSDRGFEQYF. Here the CDR3 DNA reads TGTGCCAGCAGTGACAGGGGATTCGAGCAGTACTTC.

The chain recombines TRBV20-1 with TRBJ2-1; tentatively, D is TRBD2 (5 bases). CDR1 and CDR2 from the germline V gene are DFQATT and SNEGSKA (reference sequence). V lost 0 bases, J lost 2 bases, and 8 bases lay in between. This CDR3 has 14 residues. The CDR3 coding sequence is TGCAGTGCTAGAGACGGGGAAACCTACAATGAGCAGTTCTTC. Residues: CSARDGETYNEQFF.